Presented here are 5 T cell receptor beta chains from one specimen sequenced in a study of T cell responses to AZD1222 COVID-19 vaccine. Here immunoSEQ multiplex PCR was the method, and the copy in TCRdb shows in-frame clones only, minus some. The table has about 110,000 clones, just under 95% seen once. The material sequenced was peripheral blood, taken on day 0 of AZD1222 vaccination. The receptors here all came from an adult in good health.

This clone was seen a single time. The rearrangement links TRBV7-2 to TRBJ2-3; the match to TRBD1 covers 8 bases. Germline CDR1 is SGHTA and CDR2 is FQGNSA. J gave up 2 bases and V 5 bases, and 3 bases lay outside the gene matches. This CDR3 has 14 residues. The CDR3 sequence: CASSPDRATDTQYF. DNA for the CDR3: TGTGCCAGCAGCCCGGACAGGGCCACAGATACGCAGTATTTT.

The chain has TRBV2 and TRBJ2-7, with unresolved D. The CDR3 runs 14 residues. V dropped 7 bases and J dropped 0 bases, with 13 bases sitting between them. Germline V CDR1 and CDR2: SNHLY, FYNNEI. CDR3 nucleotide sequence: TGTGCCAGCAAAGGTTATCTGGGCTCCTACGAGCAGTACTTC. It yields the protein CASKGYLGSYEQYF.

J is TRBJ1-1 and V is TRBV14, with TRBD1 matching over 9 bases. The CDR3 covers 12 residues. Trimming took 2 bases from V and 10 from J; bases not matched to a gene: 2. Looked up from germline, CDR1 is SGHDN and CDR2 is FVKESK. Written as DNA, the CDR3 is TGTGCCAGCAGCCAAACAGGGGGCGTAGCTTTCTTT. This encodes CASSQTGGVAFF.

The chain uses TRBV7-8 and TRBJ2-3; no firm D call. Per the germline V gene, CDR1 is SGHVS and CDR2 is FQNEAQ. Trimming shortened V by 5 bases and J by 3 bases, and 9 bases separated the two germline ends. This CDR3 has 13 amino acids. In DNA form, the CDR3 reads TGTGCCAGCAGCGGCATAGAGACAGATACGCAGTATTTT. Its translation: CASSGIETDTQYF. The full variable domain, its missing parts supplied by reference TRBV7-8 and TRBJ2-3, is GAGVSQSPRYKVAKRGQDVALRCDPISGHVSLFWYQQALGQGPEFLTYFQNEAQLDKSGLPSDRFFAERPEGSVSTLKIQRTQQEDSAVYLCASSGIETDTQYFGPGTRLTVL.

The CDR3 DNA is TGTGCCTGGGGGGGCGGGGGGGGCGGGGAGCTGTTTTTT. Its protein is CAWGGGGGGELFF. The chain is built from TRBV30 and TRBJ2-2; 9 bases fit TRBD2. Germline trimming cut 5 bases from V and 7 bases from J; bases unmatched to any gene: 5. CDR1 is GTSNPN, CDR2 SVGIG, per germline (reference sequence). This CDR3 region has 13 residues.